This TCR beta chain appears in the sequencing data of a study of blood T cells in healthy people across ages. With a J-beta primer mix and a sample-barcoded 5' primer, a second PCR ran about 6 to 11 cycles. TCRdb passed the 5' RACE reads through MiXCR, listing each CDR3 protein once. The table records 800,000 to 950,000 distinct CDR3 sequences, approximately 35% of them present only once. CDR3 length: 15 residues. Germline assignment: CDR1 DFQATT and CDR2 SNEGSKA (reference sequence). Sequenced sample: blood. The chain carries TRBV20-1 and TRBJ1-5; 7 bases are a match to TRBD1. With the DNA end fitting TRBJ2-3 better, the J assignment may be wrong. This TCR derives from a man aged 18 to 30 in good health. The CDR3 DNA sequence: TGCAGTGCTAGAATCGGGACAGATAGCAATCAGCCCCAGTATTTT. Translation gives CSARIGTDSNQPQYF.